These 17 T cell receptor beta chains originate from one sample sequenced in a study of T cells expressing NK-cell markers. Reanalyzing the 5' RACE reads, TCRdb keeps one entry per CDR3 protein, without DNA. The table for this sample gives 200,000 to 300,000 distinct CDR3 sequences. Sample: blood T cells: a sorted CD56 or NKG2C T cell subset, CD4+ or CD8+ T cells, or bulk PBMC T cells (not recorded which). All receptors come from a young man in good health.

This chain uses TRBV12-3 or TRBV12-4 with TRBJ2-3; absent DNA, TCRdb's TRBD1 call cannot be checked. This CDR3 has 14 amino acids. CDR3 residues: CASSQTGFTDTQYF.

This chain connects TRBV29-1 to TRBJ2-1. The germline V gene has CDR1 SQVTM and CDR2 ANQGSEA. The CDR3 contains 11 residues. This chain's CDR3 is CSAGWGYEQFF.

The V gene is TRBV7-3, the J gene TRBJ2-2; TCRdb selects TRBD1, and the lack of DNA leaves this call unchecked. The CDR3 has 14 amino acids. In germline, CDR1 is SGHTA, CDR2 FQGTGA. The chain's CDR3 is CASSGTRGTGELFF.

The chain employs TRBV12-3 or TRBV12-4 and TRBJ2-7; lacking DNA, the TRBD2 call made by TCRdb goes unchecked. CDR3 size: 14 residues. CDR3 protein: CASQTLAGRGEQYF.

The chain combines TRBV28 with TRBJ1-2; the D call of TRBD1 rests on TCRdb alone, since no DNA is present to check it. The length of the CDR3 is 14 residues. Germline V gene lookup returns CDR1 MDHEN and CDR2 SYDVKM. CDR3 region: CASSERTGIYGYTF.

CDR3 sequence reads: CSAQDGTSGYTDTQYF. The chain combines TRBV20-1 with TRBJ2-3; there is no DNA to check the TCRdb D call of TRBD2. The CDR3 length is 16 residues. Germline V gene data show CDR1 as DFQATT and CDR2 as SNEGSKA (reference sequence).

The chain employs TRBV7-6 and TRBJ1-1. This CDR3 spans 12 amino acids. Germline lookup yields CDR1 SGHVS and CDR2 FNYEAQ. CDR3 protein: CASSFALGEAFF.

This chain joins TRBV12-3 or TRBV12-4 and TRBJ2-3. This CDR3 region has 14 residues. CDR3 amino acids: CASSLRIQADTQYF.

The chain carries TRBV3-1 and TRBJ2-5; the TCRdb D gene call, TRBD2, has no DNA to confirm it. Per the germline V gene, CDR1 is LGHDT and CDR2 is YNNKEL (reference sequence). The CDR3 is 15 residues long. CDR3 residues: CASSQQGGVRETQYF.

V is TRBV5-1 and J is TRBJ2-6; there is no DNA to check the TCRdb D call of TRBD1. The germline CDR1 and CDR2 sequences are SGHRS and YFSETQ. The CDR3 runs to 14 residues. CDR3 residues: CASSRDPRANVLTF.

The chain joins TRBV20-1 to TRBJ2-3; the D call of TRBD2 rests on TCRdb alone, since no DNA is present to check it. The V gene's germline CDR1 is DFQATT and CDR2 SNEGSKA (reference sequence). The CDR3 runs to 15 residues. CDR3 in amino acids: CSAMGVSGYTDTQYF.

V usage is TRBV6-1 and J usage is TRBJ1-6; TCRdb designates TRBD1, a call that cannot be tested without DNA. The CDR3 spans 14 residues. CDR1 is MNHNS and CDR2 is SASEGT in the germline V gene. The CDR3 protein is CASRRRDRGSPLHF.

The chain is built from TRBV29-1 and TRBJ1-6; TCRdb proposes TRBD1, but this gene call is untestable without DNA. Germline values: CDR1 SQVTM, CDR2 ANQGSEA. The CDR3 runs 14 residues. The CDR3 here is CIGEKDRINSPLHF.

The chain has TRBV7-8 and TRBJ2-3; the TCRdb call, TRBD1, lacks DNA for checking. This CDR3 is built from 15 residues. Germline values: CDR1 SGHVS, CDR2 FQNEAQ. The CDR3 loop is CASSSFRGSTDTQYF.

CDR3 residues: CASSGTGSYGYTF. The rearrangement uses TRBV12-3 or TRBV12-4 and TRBJ1-2; the TCRdb D gene call, TRBD1, has no DNA to confirm it. The CDR3 has 13 residues.

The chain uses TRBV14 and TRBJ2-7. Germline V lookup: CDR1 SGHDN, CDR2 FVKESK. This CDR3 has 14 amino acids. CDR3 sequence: CASSLYRDSHEQYF.

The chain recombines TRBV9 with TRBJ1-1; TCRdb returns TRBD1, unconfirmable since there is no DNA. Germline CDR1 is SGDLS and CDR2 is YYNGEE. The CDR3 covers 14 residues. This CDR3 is CASREQGPNTEAFF.